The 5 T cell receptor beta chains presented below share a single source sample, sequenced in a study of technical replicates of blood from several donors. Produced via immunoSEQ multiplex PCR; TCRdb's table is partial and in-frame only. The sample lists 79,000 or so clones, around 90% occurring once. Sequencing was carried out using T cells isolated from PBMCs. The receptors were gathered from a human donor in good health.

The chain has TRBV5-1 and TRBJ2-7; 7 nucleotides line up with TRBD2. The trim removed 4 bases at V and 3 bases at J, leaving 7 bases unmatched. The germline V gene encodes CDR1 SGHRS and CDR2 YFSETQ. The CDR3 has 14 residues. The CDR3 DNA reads TGCGCCAGCAGCCCTGGGGGGGAGCACTACGAGCAGTACTTC. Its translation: CASSPGGEHYEQYF.

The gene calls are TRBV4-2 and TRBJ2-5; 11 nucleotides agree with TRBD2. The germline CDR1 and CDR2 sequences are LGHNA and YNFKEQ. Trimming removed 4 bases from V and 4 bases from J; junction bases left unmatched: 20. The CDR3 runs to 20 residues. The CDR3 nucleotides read TGTGCCAGCAGCCCAAAAGATCTGGCTAGCGGGAGGAATTATCGAGAGACCCAGTACTTC. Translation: CASSPKDLASGRNYRETQYF.

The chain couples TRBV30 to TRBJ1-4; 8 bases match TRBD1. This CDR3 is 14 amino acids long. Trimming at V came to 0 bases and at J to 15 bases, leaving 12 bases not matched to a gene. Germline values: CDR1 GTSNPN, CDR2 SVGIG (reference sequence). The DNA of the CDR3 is TGTGCCTGGAGTGTCCAGGGGGCAGTAACGGGGTTGTTTTTT. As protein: CAWSVQGAVTGLFF. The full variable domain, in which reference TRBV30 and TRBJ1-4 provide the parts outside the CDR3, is SQTIHQWPATLVQPVGSPLSLECTVEGTSNPNLYWYRQAAGRGLQLLFYSVGIGQISSEVPQNLSASRPQDRQFILSSKKLLLSDSGFYLCAWSVQGAVTGLFFGSGTQLSVL.

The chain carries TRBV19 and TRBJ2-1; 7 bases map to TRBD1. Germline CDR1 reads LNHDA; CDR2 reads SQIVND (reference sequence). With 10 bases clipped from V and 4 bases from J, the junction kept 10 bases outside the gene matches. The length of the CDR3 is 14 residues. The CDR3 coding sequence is TGTGCCACCGCGAAGGGGGCTCGGTACAATGAGCAGTTCTTC. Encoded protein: CATAKGARYNEQFF.

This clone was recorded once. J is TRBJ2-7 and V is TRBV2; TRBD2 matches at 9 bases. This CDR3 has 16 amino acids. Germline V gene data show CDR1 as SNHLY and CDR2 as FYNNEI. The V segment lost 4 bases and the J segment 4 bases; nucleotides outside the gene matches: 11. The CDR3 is CASSGASGIHGYEQYF. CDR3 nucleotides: TGTGCCAGCAGTGGGGCTAGCGGGATTCATGGTTACGAGCAGTACTTC.